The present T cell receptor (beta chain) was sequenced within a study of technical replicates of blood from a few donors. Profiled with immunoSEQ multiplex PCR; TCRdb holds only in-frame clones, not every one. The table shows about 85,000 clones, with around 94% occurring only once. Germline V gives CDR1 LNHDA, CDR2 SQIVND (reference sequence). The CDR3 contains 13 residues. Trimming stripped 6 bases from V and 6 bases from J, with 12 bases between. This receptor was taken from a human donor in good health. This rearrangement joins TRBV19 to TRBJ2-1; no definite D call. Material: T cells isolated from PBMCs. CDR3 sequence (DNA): TGTGCCAGTAGCCCAGTCCAGGTCAATGAGCAGTTCTTC. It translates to CASSPVQVNEQFF.